The clone carrying this TCR beta chain has just one count. The data were obtained in a study of blood T cell repertoires in COVID-19. Study summary: Sources were T cells, B-cell-depleted T cells, or PBMCs; the material itself was cDNA or gDNA.

Unmatched junction bases numbered 7, after V lost 3 bases and J lost 7 bases. Germline-derived CDR1 and CDR2 are KGHSH and LQKENI. CDR3 size: 15 residues. Here immunoSEQ multiplex PCR was the method, and the copy in TCRdb shows in-frame clones only, minus some. This table holds 250,000 to 300,000 clones, 86% found once. What was sequenced was peripheral blood. The TCR originated in a young man with active or convalescent COVID-19. The V call is TRBV18, the J call TRBJ2-2; 8 bases agree with TRBD1. CDR3 sequence: CASSPRTGSGGELFF. Written as DNA, the CDR3 is TGTGCCAGCTCACCCCGGACAGGGTCGGGCGGGGAGCTGTTTTTT.